The 20 T cell receptor beta chains presented below share a single source sample, sequenced in a study of blood T cell repertoires in COVID-19. Sequencing used immunoSEQ multiplex PCR; TCRdb keeps in-frame clones, though not all of them. The repertoire has 200,000 to 250,000 clones, around nine tenths of them found once; the top ten carry more than 5.5%. The specimen sequenced was peripheral blood. The receptors here all came from a man in his sixties who had recovered from COVID-19.

The V call is TRBV5-4, the J call TRBJ1-1; the D gene is possibly TRBD1 (5 bases). The length of the CDR3 is 14 residues. The germline V gene encodes CDR1 SGHNT and CDR2 YYREEE (reference sequence). Between the trimmed V and J ends, which lost 2 bases and 2 bases, there was a span of 10 bases. The CDR3 coding sequence is TGTGCCAGCAGCTTCGGGGGTTATAACACTGAAGCTTTCTTT. This codes for CASSFGGYNTEAFF.

This chain connects TRBV28 to TRBJ2-1; a possible D gene is TRBD2 (5 bases). The CDR3 length is 13 residues. V lost 3 bases, J lost 7 bases, and 10 bases lay in between. Looked up from germline, CDR1 is MDHEN and CDR2 is SYDVKM. Here the CDR3 reads CASSFKRRNEQFF. CDR3 sequence (DNA): TGTGCCAGCAGTTTTAAGAGGAGGAATGAGCAGTTCTTC.

The chain links TRBV27 to TRBJ1-5; D remains unclear. This CDR3 is 13 amino acids long. CDR1 is MNHEY and CDR2 is SMNVEV in the germline V gene (reference sequence). V was shortened by 6 bases and J by 9 bases, with 15 bases between the two germline ends. CDR3 nucleotides: TGTGCCAGCAGGCAAACTATAGCCGCGCCCCAGCATTTT. Translating it yields CASRQTIAAPQHF.

This chain links TRBV30 with TRBJ1-2; the match to TRBD1 covers 7 bases. Trimming took 2 bases from V and 5 from J; bases not matched to a gene: 2. Germline lookup yields CDR1 GTSNPN and CDR2 SVGIG (reference sequence). The CDR3 runs 12 residues. CDR3 nucleotides: TGTGCCTGGAGTCCACAGGGGTATGGCTACACCTTC. The encoded protein is CAWSPQGYGYTF. The variable domain in full, with the rest retrieved from reference TRBV30 and TRBJ1-2, is SQTIHQWPATLVQPVGSPLSLECTVEGTSNPNLYWYRQAAGRGLQLLFYSVGIGQISSEVPQNLSASRPQDRQFILSSKKLLLSDSGFYLCAWSPQGYGYTFGSGTRLTVV.

The chain links TRBV4-1 to TRBJ2-3; the D is unclear. Looked up from germline, CDR1 is MGHRA and CDR2 is YSYEKL. This CDR3 region has 14 residues. Trimming stripped 1 base from V and 1 base from J, with 6 bases between. The CDR3 DNA sequence: TGCGCCAGCAGCCAAGGGAGCGGCACAGATACGCAGTATTTT. Its translation: CASSQGSGTDTQYF.

The J gene is TRBJ2-1, the V gene TRBV6-5; D is perhaps TRBD2 (6 bases). Per germline, CDR1 MNHEY and CDR2 SVGAGI. Trimming cost V 6 bases and J 3 bases, with 15 bases left between them. This CDR3 region has 15 residues. The CDR3 loop reads CASRNRDWGYNEQFF. The CDR3 region has the DNA TGTGCCAGCAGGAACCGGGACTGGGGCTACAATGAGCAGTTCTTC.

This rearrangement joins TRBV7-6 to TRBJ2-7, with 15 bases that match TRBD2. Germline CDR1 SGHVS, CDR2 FNYEAQ. The CDR3 totals 15 residues. Trimming at V came to 4 bases and at J to 7 bases, leaving 5 bases not matched to a gene. DNA of the CDR3: TGTGCCAGCAGCTCCGGGACTAGCGGGGGGAGAGAGCAGTACTTC. Encoded protein: CASSSGTSGGREQYF.

The rearrangement joins TRBV7-7 to TRBJ2-1; 7 bases map to TRBD2. Germline V lookup: CDR1 SSHAT, CDR2 FNYEAQ (reference sequence). CDR3 length: 14 amino acids. V was pared by 0 bases and J by 7 bases, with 3 bases of the junction left unmatched. CDR3 sequence reads: CASSLAGRGNEQFF. As DNA, the CDR3 is TGTGCCAGCAGCTTAGCGGGGAGGGGAAATGAGCAGTTCTTC.

This chain links TRBV18 with TRBJ1-4; 8 bases line up with TRBD1. Germline CDR1 KGHSH, CDR2 LQKENI. The CDR3 contains 14 residues. J lost 8 bases, V lost 1 base, and 3 bases had no gene match. CDR3 nucleotide sequence: TGTGCCAGCTCACCACGGGACAGGCGCGAAAAACTGTTTTTT. Residues: CASSPRDRREKLFF.

The CDR3 loop reads CASRQLAGGYTF. The CDR3 DNA follows: TGTGCCAGCAGGCAGTTGGCGGGTGGCTACACCTTC. The rearrangement links TRBV5-5 to TRBJ1-2; D unclear. The germline V and J ends were trimmed by 5 bases and 7 bases, with 12 bases remaining between them. Germline V CDR1 and CDR2: SGHKS, YYEKEE (reference sequence). CDR3 length: 12 amino acids.

This clone showed up just once. This chain joins TRBV12-3 or TRBV12-4 and TRBJ1-1; D is undetermined. The CDR3 runs to 11 residues. V lost 3 bases, J lost 7 bases, and 6 bases lay in between. The CDR3 DNA follows: TGTGCCAGCAGTTTTGGGAGTGAAGCTTTCTTT. As protein: CASSFGSEAFF.

J is TRBJ2-3 and V is TRBV7-2, with D tentatively TRBD2 (7 bases). The V and J ends lost 3 bases and 0 bases respectively, with 19 bases between them. The CDR3 consists of 18 residues. Per germline, CDR1 SGHTA and CDR2 FQGNSA. CDR3 in DNA: TGTGCCAGCAGCTTTGGAGTGGTGGCGGGGGCTAGCACAGATACGCAGTATTTT. Translation: CASSFGVVAGASTDTQYF.

The gene calls are TRBV7-9 and TRBJ2-7, with 11 bases identical to TRBD2. CDR1 and CDR2 (germline): SEHNR, FQNEAQ (reference sequence). Unmatched junction bases numbered 1, after V lost 1 base and J lost 2 bases. The CDR3 spans 15 residues. CDR3 amino acids: CASSLVAGGAYEQYF. In DNA, the CDR3 is TGTGCCAGCAGCTTAGTAGCGGGAGGGGCCTACGAGCAGTACTTC.

The chain is built from TRBV27 and TRBJ2-3; TRBD1 might be the D (5 bases). The CDR3 has 17 residues. V was pared by 5 bases and J by 0 bases, with 18 bases between. Germline-derived CDR1 and CDR2 are MNHEY and SMNVEV (reference sequence). The chain's CDR3 is CASSPKPNRPSTDTQYF. DNA of the CDR3: TGTGCCAGCAGTCCGAAACCCAACAGGCCCAGCACAGATACGCAGTATTTT.

The V and J genes are TRBV6-5 and TRBJ2-3; no clear D gene. The CDR3 spans 13 residues. V was trimmed by 6 bases and J by 3 bases, leaving 10 bases between them. From germline, CDR1 is MNHEY and CDR2 SVGAGI. The CDR3 nucleotides read TGTGCCAGCAGGGAGTCTAGTACAGATACGCAGTATTTT. Amino acids: CASRESSTDTQYF.

The rearrangement uses TRBV28 and TRBJ2-3; TRBD2 is a possible D gene (6 bases). The CDR3 spans 15 residues. CDR1 MDHEN and CDR2 SYDVKM come from the germline V gene. Trimming took 10 bases from V and 1 from J, leaving 18 bases between them. CDR3 DNA: TGTGCCACCGCCTGGGGGGAACGAGGCACAGATACGCAGTATTTT. It encodes CATAWGERGTDTQYF.

The rearrangement links TRBV18 to TRBJ1-1; tentatively, D is TRBD1 (6 bases). Germline CDR1 is KGHSH and CDR2 is LQKENI. This CDR3 contains 15 residues. V lost 3 bases to trimming and J lost 13 bases, with 24 bases between them. This chain's CDR3 is CASSPSMERGKHGFF. In DNA form, the CDR3 reads TGTGCCAGCTCACCCTCGATGGAGAGGGGGAAGCATGGTTTCTTT.

The chain links TRBV19 to TRBJ1-6, with 11 bases matching TRBD1. With 5 bases clipped from V and 7 bases from J, the junction kept 7 bases outside the gene matches. Germline V gene lookup returns CDR1 LNHDA and CDR2 SQIVND (reference sequence). The CDR3 spans 16 residues. CDR3 in DNA: TGTGCCAGTAGTCCTGGACAGGGGGCCAAGAATTCACCCCTCCACTTT. This encodes CASSPGQGAKNSPLHF. Based on the CDR3 plus reference TRBV19 and TRBJ1-6, the full variable domain is DGGITQSPKYLFRKEGQNVTLSCEQNLNHDAMYWYRQDPGQGLRLIYYSQIVNDFQKGDIAEGYSVSREKKESFPLTVTSAQKNPTAFYLCASSPGQGAKNSPLHFGNGTRLTVT.

The V gene is TRBV3-1 (or the pseudogene TRBV3-2), the J gene TRBJ2-3; D call uncertain. The V gene lost 1 base and the J gene lost 2 bases, with 13 bases spanning the gap. CDR1 is LGHDT and CDR2 is YNNKEL in the germline V gene (reference sequence). The CDR3 loop spans 16 amino acids. In nucleotides, the CDR3 is TGTGCCAGCAGCCAAGGGTATGGCAGTCTCACAGATACGCAGTATTTT. Translated: CASSQGYGSLTDTQYF.

The chain combines TRBV28 with TRBJ2-7; 7 bases agree with TRBD1. Germline CDR1 MDHEN, CDR2 SYDVKM. The V gene end was trimmed by 7 bases and the J gene end by 4 bases; junction bases not matched to a gene: 1. This CDR3 comprises 11 residues. The CDR3 loop reads CASNRGYEQYF. The CDR3 DNA reads TGTGCCAGCAACAGGGGTTACGAGCAGTACTTC.